Reported below is one TCR beta chain. This sample was included in a study of blood T cell repertoires in COVID-19. Study at large: From the United States, Italy and Spain came samples of acute and convalescent COVID-19. PBMCs, B-cell-depleted T cells, or T cells provided the cDNA or gDNA that made up the material.

The germline gives CDR1 MDHEN, CDR2 SYDVKM. Trimming removed 6 bases at V and 4 bases at J, with 9 bases between. CDR3 length: 13 residues. Original processing notes: Amplifying reference gene primers gave estimates of nucleated cell counts. TCRdb keeps only in-frame clones here, not all; method: immunoSEQ multiplex PCR. From that table come the V and J calls and clone size; the DNA was used to work out D and trimming. The sample lists about 130,000 clones; around 80% were seen once. The sequenced sample consisted of peripheral blood. This rearrangement joins TRBV28 to TRBJ2-2; TRBD1 might be the D (6 bases). This clonotype was sampled from a man between 65 and 80 years old with acute or convalescent COVID-19. The CDR3 reads CASSAGVTGELFF. The CDR3 nucleotides read TGTGCCAGCAGCGCAGGGGTCACCGGGGAGCTGTTTTTT. Complete variable domain (other parts from reference TRBV28 and TRBJ2-2): DVKVTQSSRYLVKRTGEKVFLECVQDMDHENMFWYRQDPGLGLRLIYFSYDVKMKEKGDIPEGYSVSREKKERFSLILESASTNQTSMYLCASSAGVTGELFFGEGSRLTVL.